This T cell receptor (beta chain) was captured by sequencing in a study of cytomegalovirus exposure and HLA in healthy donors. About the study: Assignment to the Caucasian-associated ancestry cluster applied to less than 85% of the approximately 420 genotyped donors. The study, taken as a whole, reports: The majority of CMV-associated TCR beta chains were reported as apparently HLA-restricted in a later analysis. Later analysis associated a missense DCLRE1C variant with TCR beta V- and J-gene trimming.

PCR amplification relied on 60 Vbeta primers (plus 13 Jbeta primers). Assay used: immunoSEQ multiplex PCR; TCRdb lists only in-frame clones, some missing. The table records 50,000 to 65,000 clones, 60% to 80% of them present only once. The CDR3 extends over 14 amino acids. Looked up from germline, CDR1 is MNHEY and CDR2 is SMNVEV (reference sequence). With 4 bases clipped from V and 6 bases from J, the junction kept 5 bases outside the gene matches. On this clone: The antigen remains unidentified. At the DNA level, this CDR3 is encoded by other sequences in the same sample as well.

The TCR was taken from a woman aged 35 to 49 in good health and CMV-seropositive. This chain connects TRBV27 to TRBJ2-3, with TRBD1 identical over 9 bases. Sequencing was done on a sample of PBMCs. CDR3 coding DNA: TGTGCCAGCAGTTCGACAGGGGGAACCGATACGCAGTATTTT. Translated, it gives CASSSTGGTDTQYF.